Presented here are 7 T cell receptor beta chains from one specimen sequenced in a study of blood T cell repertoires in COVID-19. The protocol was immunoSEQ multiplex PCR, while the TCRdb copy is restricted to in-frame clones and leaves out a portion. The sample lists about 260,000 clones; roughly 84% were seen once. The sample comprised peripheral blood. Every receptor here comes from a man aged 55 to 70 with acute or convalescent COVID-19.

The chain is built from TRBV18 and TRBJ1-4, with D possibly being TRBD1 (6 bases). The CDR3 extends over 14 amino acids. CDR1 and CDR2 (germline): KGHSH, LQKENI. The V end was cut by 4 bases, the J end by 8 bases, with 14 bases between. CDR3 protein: CASSQQGREEKLFF. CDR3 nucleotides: TGTGCCAGCTCACAACAGGGTCGAGAGGAAAAACTGTTTTTT.

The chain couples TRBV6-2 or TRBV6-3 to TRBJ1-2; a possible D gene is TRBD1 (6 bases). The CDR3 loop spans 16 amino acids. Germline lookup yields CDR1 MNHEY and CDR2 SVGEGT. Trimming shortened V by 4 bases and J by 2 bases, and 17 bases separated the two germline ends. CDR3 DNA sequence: TGTGCCAGCAGTTTCTACGGACAGAGTAAAAACTATGGCTACACCTTC. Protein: CASSFYGQSKNYGYTF.

CDR3 protein: CASSTPGTENTEAFF. CDR3 bases: TGCGCCAGCAGTACCCCCGGGACAGAGAACACTGAAGCTTTCTTT. The chain has TRBV10-2 and TRBJ1-1; 7 positions agree with TRBD1. The CDR3 runs 15 residues. V gave up 5 bases and J gave up 1 base; unmatched junction bases: 7. Germline V gene lookup returns CDR1 WSHSY and CDR2 SAAADI.

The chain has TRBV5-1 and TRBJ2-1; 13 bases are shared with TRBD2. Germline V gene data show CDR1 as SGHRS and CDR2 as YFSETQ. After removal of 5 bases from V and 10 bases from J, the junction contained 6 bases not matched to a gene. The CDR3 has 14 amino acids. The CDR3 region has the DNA TGCGCCAGCAGTCCTGGACTAGCGGGAGTCGAGCAGTTCTTC. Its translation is CASSPGLAGVEQFF.

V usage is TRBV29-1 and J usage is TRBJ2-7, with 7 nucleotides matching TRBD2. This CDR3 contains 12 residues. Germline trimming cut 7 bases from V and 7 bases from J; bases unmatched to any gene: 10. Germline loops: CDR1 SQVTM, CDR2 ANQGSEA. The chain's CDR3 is CSGYWTSKEQYF. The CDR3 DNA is TGCAGCGGCTACTGGACTAGTAAGGAGCAGTACTTC.

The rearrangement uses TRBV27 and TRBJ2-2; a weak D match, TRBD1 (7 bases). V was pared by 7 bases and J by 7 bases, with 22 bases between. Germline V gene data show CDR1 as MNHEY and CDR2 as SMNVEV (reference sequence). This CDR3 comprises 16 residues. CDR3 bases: TGTGCCAGCAATCCGCAGGGGGGAGTAGGGGACGGGGAGCTGTTTTTT. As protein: CASNPQGGVGDGELFF.

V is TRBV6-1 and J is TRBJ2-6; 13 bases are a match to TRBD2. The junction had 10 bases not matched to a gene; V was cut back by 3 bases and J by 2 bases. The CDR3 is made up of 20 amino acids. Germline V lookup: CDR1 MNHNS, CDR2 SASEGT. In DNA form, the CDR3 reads TGTGCCAGCAGTGAGCATAGAGCCGGGACTAGCGGGGCTGGGGCCAACGTCCTGACTTTC. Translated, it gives CASSEHRAGTSGAGANVLTF.